This T cell receptor beta chain was sequenced for a study of blood T cell repertoires in COVID-19. Study-level background: Collection of acute and convalescent COVID-19 samples took place in the United States, Italy and Spain.

Under the authors' procedure: Reference gene primer amplification gave estimated nucleated cell counts. Data came from immunoSEQ multiplex PCR; TCRdb stores just in-frame clones and leaves some out. For V, J and clone size, that table is used; D and trimming come from the DNA. This table has approximately 100,000 clones, over 65% appearing once. The CDR3 spans 15 residues. Deletions cut 8 bases from V and 5 bases from J, with 19 bases between. Germline CDR1 is LNHDA and CDR2 is SQIVND (reference sequence). Seattle patient enrollment occurred during active infection, with longitudinal follow-up thereafter.

The sequence was obtained from an older man with COVID-19, enrolled during active disease. The rearrangement uses TRBV19 and TRBJ1-5; maybe TRBD1 (6 bases). The specimen was peripheral blood. CDR3 protein: CASLDGDRRYQPQHF. The CDR3 nucleotides are TGTGCCAGTCTGGACGGAGACAGGCGCTATCAGCCCCAGCATTTT.